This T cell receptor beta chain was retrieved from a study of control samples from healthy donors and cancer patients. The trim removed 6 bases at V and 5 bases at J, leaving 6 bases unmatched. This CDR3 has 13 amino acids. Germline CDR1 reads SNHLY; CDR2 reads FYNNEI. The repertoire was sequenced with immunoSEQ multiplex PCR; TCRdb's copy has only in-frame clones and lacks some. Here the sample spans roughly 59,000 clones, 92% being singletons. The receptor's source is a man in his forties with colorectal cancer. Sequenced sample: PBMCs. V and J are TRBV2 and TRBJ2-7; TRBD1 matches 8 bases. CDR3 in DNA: TGTGCCAGCAGGGACAGGGAATGGGACGAGCAGTACTTC. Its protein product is CASRDREWDEQYF.